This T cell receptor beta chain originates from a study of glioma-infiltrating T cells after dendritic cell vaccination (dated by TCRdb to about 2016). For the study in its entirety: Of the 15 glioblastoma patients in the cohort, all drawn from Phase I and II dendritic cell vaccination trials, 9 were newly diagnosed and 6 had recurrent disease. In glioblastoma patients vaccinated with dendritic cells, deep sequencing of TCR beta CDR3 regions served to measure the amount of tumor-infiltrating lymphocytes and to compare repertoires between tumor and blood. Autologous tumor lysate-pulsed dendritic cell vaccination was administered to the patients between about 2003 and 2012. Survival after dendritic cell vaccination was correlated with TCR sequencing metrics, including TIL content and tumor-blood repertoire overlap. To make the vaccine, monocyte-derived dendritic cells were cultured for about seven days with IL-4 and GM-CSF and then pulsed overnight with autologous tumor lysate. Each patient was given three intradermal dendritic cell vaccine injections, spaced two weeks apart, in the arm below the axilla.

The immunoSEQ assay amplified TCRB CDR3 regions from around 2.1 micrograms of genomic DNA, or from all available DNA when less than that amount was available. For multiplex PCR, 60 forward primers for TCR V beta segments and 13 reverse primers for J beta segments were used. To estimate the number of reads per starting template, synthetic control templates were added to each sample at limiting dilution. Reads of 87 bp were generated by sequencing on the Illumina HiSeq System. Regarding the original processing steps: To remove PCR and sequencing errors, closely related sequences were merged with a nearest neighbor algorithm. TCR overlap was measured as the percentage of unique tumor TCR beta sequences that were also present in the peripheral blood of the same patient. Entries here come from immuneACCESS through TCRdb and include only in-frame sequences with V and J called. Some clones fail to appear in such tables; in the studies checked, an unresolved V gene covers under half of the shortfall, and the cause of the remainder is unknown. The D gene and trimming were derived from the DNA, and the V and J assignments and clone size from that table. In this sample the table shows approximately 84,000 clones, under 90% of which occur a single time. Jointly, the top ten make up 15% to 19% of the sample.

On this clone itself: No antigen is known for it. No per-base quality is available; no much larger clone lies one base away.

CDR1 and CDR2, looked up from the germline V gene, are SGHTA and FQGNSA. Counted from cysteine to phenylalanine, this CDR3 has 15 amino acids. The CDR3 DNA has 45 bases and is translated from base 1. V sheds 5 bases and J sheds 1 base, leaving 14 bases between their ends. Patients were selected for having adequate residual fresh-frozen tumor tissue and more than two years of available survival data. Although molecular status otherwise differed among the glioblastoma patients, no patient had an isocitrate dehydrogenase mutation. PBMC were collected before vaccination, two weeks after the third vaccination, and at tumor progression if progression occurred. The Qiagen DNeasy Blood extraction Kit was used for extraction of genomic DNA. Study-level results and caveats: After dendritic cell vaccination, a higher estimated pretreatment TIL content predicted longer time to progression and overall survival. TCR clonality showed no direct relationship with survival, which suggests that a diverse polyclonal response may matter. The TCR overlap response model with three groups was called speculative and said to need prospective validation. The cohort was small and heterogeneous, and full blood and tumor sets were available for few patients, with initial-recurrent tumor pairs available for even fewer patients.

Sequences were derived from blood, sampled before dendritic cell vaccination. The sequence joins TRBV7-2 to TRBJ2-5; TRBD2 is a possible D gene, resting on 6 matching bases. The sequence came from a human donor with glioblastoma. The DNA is TGTGCCAGCAGCCCATCTAGCGTCCGCCAAGAGACCCAGTACTTC. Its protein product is CASSPSSVRQETQYF.